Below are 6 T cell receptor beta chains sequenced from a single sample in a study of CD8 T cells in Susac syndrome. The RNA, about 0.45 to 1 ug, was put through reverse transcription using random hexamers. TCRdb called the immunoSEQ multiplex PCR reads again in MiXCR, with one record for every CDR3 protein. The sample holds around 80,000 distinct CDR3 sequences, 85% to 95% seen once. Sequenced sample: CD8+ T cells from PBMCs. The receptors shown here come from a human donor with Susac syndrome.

As DNA, the CDR3 is TGTGCCAGTAGTCCGAACAGGGGCCCCACCGGGGAGCTGTTTTTT. As protein: CASSPNRGPTGELFF. V is TRBV19 and J is TRBJ2-2; 7 bases line up with TRBD1. The junction had 7 bases not matched to a gene; V was cut back by 5 bases and J by 4 bases. CDR3 length: 15 residues. The V gene's germline CDR1 is LNHDA and CDR2 SQIVND (reference sequence).

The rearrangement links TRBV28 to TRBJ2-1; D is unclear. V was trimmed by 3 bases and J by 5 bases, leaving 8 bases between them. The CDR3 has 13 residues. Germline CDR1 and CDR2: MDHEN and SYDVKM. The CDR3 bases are TGTGCCAGCAGTTTGGCTAGGCACAATGAGCAGTTCTTC. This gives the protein CASSLARHNEQFF.

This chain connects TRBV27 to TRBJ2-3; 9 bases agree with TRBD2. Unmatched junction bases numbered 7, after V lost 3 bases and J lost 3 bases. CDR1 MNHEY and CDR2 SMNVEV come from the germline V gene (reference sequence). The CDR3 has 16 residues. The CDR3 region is CASSFIGGRATDTQYF. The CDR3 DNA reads TGTGCCAGCAGTTTCATTGGCGGGAGGGCAACAGATACGCAGTATTTT.

CDR3 sequence (DNA): TGTGCCAGCAGTTCCGACGAGACAGAGATGTCCTACGAGCAGTACTTC. This sequence encodes CASSSDETEMSYEQYF. V and J are TRBV28 and TRBJ2-7, with a tentative D call TRBD1 (5 bases). The CDR3 spans 16 residues. V dropped 4 bases and J dropped 1 base, with 17 bases sitting between them. Germline V gives CDR1 MDHEN, CDR2 SYDVKM. Combining the CDR3 with reference TRBV28 and TRBJ2-7 gives the whole variable domain DVKVTQSSRYLVKRTGEKVFLECVQDMDHENMFWYRQDPGLGLRLIYFSYDVKMKEKGDIPEGYSVSREKKERFSLILESASTNQTSMYLCASSSDETEMSYEQYFGPGTRLTVT.

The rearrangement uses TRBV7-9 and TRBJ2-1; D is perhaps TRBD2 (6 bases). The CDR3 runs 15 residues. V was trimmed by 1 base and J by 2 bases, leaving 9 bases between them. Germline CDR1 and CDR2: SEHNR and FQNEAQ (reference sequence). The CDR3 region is CASSLGGVTYNEQFF. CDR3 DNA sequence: TGTGCCAGCAGCTTAGGCGGGGTGACCTACAATGAGCAGTTCTTC.

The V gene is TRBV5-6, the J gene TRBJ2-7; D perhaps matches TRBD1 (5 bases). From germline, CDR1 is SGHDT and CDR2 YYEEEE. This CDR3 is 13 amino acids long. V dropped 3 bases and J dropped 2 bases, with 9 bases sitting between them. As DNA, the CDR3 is TGTGCCAGCAGCTCGGACACAGCCTACGAGCAGTACTTC. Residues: CASSSDTAYEQYF.